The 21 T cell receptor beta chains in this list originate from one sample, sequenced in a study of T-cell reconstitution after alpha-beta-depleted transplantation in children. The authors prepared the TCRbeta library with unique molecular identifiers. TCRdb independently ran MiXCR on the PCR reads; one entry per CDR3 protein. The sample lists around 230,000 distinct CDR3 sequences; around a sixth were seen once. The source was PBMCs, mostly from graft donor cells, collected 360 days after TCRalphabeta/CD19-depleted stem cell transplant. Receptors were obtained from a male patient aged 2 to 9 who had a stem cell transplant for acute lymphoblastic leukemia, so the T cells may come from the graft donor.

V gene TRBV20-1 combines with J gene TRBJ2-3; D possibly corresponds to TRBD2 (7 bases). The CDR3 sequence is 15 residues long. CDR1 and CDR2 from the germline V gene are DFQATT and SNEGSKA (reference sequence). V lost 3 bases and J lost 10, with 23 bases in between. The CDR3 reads CSARPAAVGGHAQYF. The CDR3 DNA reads TGCAGTGCTAGGCCAGCTGCTGTGGGGGGGCACGCGCAGTATTTT.

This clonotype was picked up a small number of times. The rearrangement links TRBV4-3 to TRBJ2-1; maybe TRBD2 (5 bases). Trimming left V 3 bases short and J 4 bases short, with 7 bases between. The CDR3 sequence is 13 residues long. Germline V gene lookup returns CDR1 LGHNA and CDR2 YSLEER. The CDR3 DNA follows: TGCGCCAGCAGCCAGGAGCGGTACAATGAGCAGTTCTTC. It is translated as CASSQERYNEQFF.

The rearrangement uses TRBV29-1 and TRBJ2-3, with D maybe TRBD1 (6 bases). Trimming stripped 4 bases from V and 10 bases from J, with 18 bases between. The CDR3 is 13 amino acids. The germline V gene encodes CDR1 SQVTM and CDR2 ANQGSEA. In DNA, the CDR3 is TGCAGCGTTGGCATGGGGGCGCTTACTCCGCAGTATTTT. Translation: CSVGMGALTPQYF.

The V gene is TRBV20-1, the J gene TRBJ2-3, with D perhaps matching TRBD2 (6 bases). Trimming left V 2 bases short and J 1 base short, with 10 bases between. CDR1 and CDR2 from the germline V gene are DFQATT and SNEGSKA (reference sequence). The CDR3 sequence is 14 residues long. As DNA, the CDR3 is TGCAGTGCTAGATCGGGGGTCGGCACAGATACGCAGTATTTT. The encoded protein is CSARSGVGTDTQYF.

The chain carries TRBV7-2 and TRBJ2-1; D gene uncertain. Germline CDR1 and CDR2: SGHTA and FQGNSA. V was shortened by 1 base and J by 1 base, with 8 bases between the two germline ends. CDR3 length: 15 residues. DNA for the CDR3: TGTGCCAGCAGCTTAGGGCAGGCTTCCTACAATGAGCAGTTCTTC. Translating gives CASSLGQASYNEQFF.

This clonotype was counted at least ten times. Here the CDR3 DNA reads TGTGCCACCGGGGACAGTAGAAGGGAGCTGTTTTTT. Protein sequence: CATGDSRRELFF. The J gene is TRBJ2-2, the V gene TRBV27, with 7 bases matching TRBD1. There are 12 residues in the CDR3. V lost 10 bases to trimming and J lost 9 bases; unmatched junction nucleotides: 8. CDR1 and CDR2 (germline): MNHEY, SMNVEV (reference sequence).

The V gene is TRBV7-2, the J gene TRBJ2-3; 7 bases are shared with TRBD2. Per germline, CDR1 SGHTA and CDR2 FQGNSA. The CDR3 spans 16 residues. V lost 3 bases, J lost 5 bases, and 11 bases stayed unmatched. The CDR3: CASSFGTTLQGDTQYF. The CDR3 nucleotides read TGTGCCAGCAGCTTCGGGACTACTCTTCAGGGAGATACGCAGTATTTT.

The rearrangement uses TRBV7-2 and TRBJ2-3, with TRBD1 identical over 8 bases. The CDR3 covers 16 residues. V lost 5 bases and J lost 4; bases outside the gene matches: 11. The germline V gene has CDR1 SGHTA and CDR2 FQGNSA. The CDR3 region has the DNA TGTGCCAGCAGCGGGGGACAGGACGCCGGTCCAGATACGCAGTATTTT. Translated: CASSGGQDAGPDTQYF. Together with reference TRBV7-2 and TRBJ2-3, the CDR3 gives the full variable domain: GAGVSQSPSNKVTEKGKDVELRCDPISGHTALYWYRQSLGQGLEFLIYFQGNSAPDKSGLPSDRFSAERTGGSVSTLTIQRTQQEDSAVYLCASSGGQDAGPDTQYFGPGTRLTVL.

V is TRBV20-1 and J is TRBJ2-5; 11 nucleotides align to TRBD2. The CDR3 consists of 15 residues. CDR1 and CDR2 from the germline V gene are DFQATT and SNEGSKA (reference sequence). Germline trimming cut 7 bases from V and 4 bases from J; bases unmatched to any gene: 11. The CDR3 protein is CSVYTTSGVRETQYF. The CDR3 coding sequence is TGCAGTGTTTACACGACTAGCGGGGTAAGAGAGACCCAGTACTTC.

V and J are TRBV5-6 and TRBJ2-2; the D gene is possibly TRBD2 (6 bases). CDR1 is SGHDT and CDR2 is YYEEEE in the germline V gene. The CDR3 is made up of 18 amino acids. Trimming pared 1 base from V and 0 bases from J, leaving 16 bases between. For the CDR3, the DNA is TGTGCCAGCAGCTTGCTGGGAGGACATGCCGCGAACACCGGGGAGCTGTTTTTT. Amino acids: CASSLLGGHAANTGELFF.

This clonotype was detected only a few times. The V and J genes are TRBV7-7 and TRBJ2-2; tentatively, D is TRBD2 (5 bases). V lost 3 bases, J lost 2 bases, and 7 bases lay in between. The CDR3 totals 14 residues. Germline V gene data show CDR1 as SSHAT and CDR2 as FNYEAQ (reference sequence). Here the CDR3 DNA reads TGTGCCAGCAGCTTCGCGGGCAACACCGGGGAGCTGTTTTTT. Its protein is CASSFAGNTGELFF.

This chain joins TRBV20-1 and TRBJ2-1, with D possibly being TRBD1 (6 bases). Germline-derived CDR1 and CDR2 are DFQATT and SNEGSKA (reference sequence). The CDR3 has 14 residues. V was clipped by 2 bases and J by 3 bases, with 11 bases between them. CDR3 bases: TGCAGTGCTAGAAGCAACAGGGACTACAATGAGCAGTTCTTC. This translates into CSARSNRDYNEQFF.

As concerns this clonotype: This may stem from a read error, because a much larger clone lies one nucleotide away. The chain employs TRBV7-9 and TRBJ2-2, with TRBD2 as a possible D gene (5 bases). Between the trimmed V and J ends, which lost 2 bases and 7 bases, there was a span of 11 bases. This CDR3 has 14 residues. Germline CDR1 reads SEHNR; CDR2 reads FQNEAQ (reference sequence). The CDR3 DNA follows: TGTGCCAGCAGCTTATCAGACGGGATCGGGGAGCTGTTTTTT. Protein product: CASSLSDGIGELFF. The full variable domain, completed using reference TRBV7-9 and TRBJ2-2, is DTGVSQNPRHKITKRGQNVTFRCDPISEHNRLYWYRQTLGQGPEFLTYFQNEAQLEKSRLLSDRFSAERPKGSFSTLEIQRTEQGDSAMYLCASSLSDGIGELFFGEGSRLTVL.

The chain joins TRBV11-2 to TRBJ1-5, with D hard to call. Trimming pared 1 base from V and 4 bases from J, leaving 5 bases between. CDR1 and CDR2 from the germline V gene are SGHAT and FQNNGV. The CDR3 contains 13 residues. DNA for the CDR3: TGTGCCAGCAGCTTAGCCCCAAATCAGCCCCAGCATTTT. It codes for CASSLAPNQPQHF.

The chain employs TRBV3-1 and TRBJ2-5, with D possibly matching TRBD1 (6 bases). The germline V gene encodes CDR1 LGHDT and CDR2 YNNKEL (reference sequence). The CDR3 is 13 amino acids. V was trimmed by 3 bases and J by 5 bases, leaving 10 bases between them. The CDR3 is CASSHSGVETQYF. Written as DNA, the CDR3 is TGTGCCAGCAGCCATTCAGGGGTGGAGACCCAGTACTTC.

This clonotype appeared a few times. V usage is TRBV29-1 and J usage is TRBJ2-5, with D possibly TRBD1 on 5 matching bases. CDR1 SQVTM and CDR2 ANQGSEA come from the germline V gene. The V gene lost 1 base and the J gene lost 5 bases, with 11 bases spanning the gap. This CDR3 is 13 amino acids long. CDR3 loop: CSVEVTPGETQYF. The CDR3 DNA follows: TGCAGCGTTGAAGTGACGCCAGGGGAGACCCAGTACTTC.

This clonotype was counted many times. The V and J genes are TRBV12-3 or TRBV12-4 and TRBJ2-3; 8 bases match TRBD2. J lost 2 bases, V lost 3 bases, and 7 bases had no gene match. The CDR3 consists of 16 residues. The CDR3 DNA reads TGTGCCAGCAGTTTCCGGGGGACTAGTACCACAGATACGCAGTATTTT. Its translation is CASSFRGTSTTDTQYF.

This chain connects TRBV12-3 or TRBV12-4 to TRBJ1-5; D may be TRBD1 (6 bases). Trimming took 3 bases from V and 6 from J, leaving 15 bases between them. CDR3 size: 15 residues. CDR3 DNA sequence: TGTGCCAGCAGTTTCTCCAGGGGTGTCGGTCAGCCCCAGCATTTT. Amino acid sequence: CASSFSRGVGQPQHF.

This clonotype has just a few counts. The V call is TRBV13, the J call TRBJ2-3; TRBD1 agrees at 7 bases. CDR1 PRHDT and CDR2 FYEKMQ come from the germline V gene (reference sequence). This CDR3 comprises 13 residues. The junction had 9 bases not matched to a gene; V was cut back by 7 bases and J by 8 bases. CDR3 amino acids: CASKDRALGTQYF. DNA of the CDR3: TGTGCCAGCAAAGACAGGGCCTTAGGTACGCAGTATTTT.

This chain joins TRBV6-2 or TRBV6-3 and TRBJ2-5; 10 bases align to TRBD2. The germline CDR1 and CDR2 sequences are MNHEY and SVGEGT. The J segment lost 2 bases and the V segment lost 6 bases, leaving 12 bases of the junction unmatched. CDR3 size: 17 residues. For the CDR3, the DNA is TGTGCCAGCAGCCACGGCCTAGCGGGAGAGGGGCAAGAGACCCAGTACTTC. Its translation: CASSHGLAGEGQETQYF.

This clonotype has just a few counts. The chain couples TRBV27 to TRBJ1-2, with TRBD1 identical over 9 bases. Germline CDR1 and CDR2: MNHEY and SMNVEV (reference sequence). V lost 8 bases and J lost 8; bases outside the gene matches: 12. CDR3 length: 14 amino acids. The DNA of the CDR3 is TGTGCCAGCGCCGACAGGGGGTATTCGGGAGGCTACACCTTC. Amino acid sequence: CASADRGYSGGYTF.